Detailed here is one T cell receptor beta chain. It has no known antigen specificity. No clone much larger than this one lies a single base away; base qualities are absent. This sample's treatment or condition label indicates: AdE1-LMPpoly-expanded autologous EBV-specific T-cell therapy followed by anti-PD-1 nivolumab. The Qiagen DNeasy Kit was used to extract genomic DNA from the sorted cells. Deep sequencing of the TCR beta chain was done on the immunoSEQ platform. In the paper's pipeline: The immunoSEQ Analyzer software was used to analyze the repertoire data. TCRdb stores this immuneACCESS table with in-frame sequences only. Part of the clones is absent; in the studies checked, under half of the shortfall reflects unresolved V genes, and no reason is known for the rest. From that table come the V and J calls and clone size; the DNA was used to work out D and trimming. The sample table holds about 23,000 clones, of which over 70% were seen once. The ten most abundant clones make up approximately 30% of the sample.

The CDR3 spans 15 residues, from the cysteine through the phenylalanine. The sequence is cut down to CDR3 DNA, 45 bases in frame from base 1. Relative to germline, V is missing 4 bases and J is missing 3 bases, with 3 bases of the junction outside any gene match. The germline V gene specifies SNHLY as CDR1 and FYNNEI as CDR2. The sample originates from a study of EBV T-cell therapy then PD-1 blockade in nasopharyngeal carcinoma (TCRdb year 2021). The chain links TRBV2 with TRBJ2-1; 10 central bases correspond to TRBD2. The input for sequencing was CD8+ T cells from blood, taken at approximately day 62 from a patient whose treatment included autologous EBV-specific T cells and nivolumab. The receptor comes from a man aged 40-50 years with nasopharyngeal carcinoma. CDR3 reads: CASSASGGYYNEQFF. The nucleotides are TGTGCCAGCAGTGCTAGCGGGGGTTACTACAATGAGCAGTTCTTC.